Presented here are 8 T cell receptor beta chains from one specimen sequenced in a study of blood T cell repertoires in COVID-19. Profiling relied on immunoSEQ multiplex PCR, and the TCRdb table lists in-frame clones only, not all of them. This sample yields about 33,000 clones, of which 85% are seen a single time; more than 7.5% belongs to the top ten. The sample comprised peripheral blood. The receptors were gathered from a man at least 80 years old with active COVID-19.

The chain combines TRBV7-3 with TRBJ1-2, with D possibly being TRBD1 (6 bases). The CDR3 covers 17 residues. The V end was cut by 4 bases, the J end by 2 bases, with 20 bases between. Germline loops: CDR1 SGHTA, CDR2 FQGTGA. For the CDR3, the DNA is TGTGCCAGCAGCTCTACTCAGGACAGACCCAACAACTATGGCTACACCTTC. Its protein product is CASSSTQDRPNNYGYTF.

The J gene is TRBJ2-2, the V gene TRBV7-2; TRBD1 is a possible D gene (6 bases). This CDR3 spans 14 amino acids. CDR1 and CDR2 (germline): SGHTA, FQGNSA. Trimming stripped 5 bases from V and 3 bases from J, with 10 bases between. CDR3 loop: CASSAYRDTGELFF. CDR3 coding DNA: TGTGCCAGCAGCGCCTACAGGGACACCGGGGAGCTGTTTTTT.

This clone has more than one count but fewer than ten. V usage is TRBV6-5 and J usage is TRBJ2-7, with D possibly being TRBD2 (6 bases). V dropped 0 bases and J dropped 7 bases, with 13 bases sitting between them. Germline values: CDR1 MNHEY, CDR2 SVGAGI. The CDR3 has 14 amino acids. As DNA, the CDR3 is TGTGCCAGCAGTTACTCGGGGGGACCCTTTGAGCAGTACTTC. Translating gives CASSYSGGPFEQYF.

The genes are TRBV7-3 and TRBJ2-3; no clear D gene. Between the trimmed V and J ends, which lost 6 bases and 3 bases, there was a span of 10 bases. The CDR3 has 13 residues. Germline V gene data show CDR1 as SGHTA and CDR2 as FQGTGA. The CDR3 loop reads CASSQMRTDTQYF. For the CDR3, the DNA is TGTGCCAGCAGTCAAATGAGGACAGATACGCAGTATTTT.

The chain's CDR3 is CASSKVLAGNNEQFF. CDR3 nucleotides: TGTGCCAGCAGCAAAGTACTAGCGGGGAACAATGAGCAGTTCTTC. V gene TRBV21-1 combines with J gene TRBJ2-1; the table's TRBD2 call for D was not verified on the DNA. TRBV21-1 is annotated as a pseudogene. This CDR3 region has 15 residues.

The chain uses TRBV3-1 (or the pseudogene TRBV3-2) and TRBJ2-1; D possibly corresponds to TRBD1 (5 bases). Germline values: CDR1 LGHDT, CDR2 YNNKEL (reference sequence). V gave up 0 bases and J gave up 5 bases, with 14 bases separating them. The CDR3 runs to 16 residues. The CDR3 sequence: CASSQDSRTFNNEQFF. The CDR3 DNA follows: TGTGCCAGCAGCCAAGATTCACGGACATTCAACAATGAGCAGTTCTTC.

The chain links TRBV10-3 to TRBJ2-7; the match to TRBD1 covers 9 bases. From germline, CDR1 is ENHRY and CDR2 SYGVKD. This CDR3 is built from 13 residues. Trimming at V came to 6 bases and at J to 2 bases, leaving 2 bases not matched to a gene. The CDR3 sequence: CAIRGQGTYEQYF. The CDR3 region has the DNA TGTGCCATCAGGGGACAGGGTACCTACGAGCAGTACTTC.

In its sample, this clone was seen once. The chain has TRBV28 and TRBJ1-2; 12 bases agree with TRBD1. Germline V lookup: CDR1 MDHEN, CDR2 SYDVKM. The CDR3 contains 15 residues. Trimming removed 6 bases from V and 8 bases from J; junction bases left unmatched: 10. CDR3 residues: CASRYYGDRGRGYTF. The CDR3 DNA reads TGTGCCAGCAGATACTATGGGGACAGGGGGCGAGGCTACACCTTC.